The clone carrying this T cell receptor (beta chain) was counted between two and nine times. Per germline, CDR1 MNHEY and CDR2 SMNVEV (reference sequence). CDR3 size: 14 residues. V lost 6 bases to trimming and J lost 5 bases; unmatched junction nucleotides: 9. These data are taken from a study of blood T cells in healthy people across ages. A sample-barcoded 5' primer and a J-beta primer mix were used in a second PCR of about 7 to 11 cycles. The authors tagged each cDNA molecule using a template-switch adaptor with 12 random nucleotides. TCRdb re-analysed the 5' RACE reads in MiXCR, keeping a single row per CDR3 protein. This table holds over 1,500,000 distinct CDR3 sequences, around half found once.

The chain employs TRBV27 and TRBJ2-7; TRBD1 matches 8 bases. The TCR originated in a woman in her thirties or forties in good health. Input material: blood. The CDR3 DNA reads as TGTGCCAGCAGCCGACAGGGGCAGTCTCACGAGCAGTACTTC. This sequence encodes CASSRQGQSHEQYF.